This record looks at one T cell receptor (beta chain) sequence and its context. Measured with immunoSEQ multiplex PCR; TCRdb has only the in-frame clones, and not every one. The table shows hundreds of thousands of clones, with 80% to 90% occurring only once. These data come from a study of blood T cell repertoires in COVID-19. Germline values: CDR1 SNHLY, CDR2 FYNNEI. The CDR3 runs 15 residues. V was pared by 3 bases and J by 3 bases, with 5 bases of the junction left unmatched. The chain employs TRBV2 and TRBJ2-3; 8 bases are a match to TRBD2. Sequencing was done on a sample of PBMCs or T cells enriched from blood (not recorded which). This TCR was sampled from a man younger than 30 who had recovered from COVID-19. CDR3 nucleotide sequence: TGTGCCAGCAGTGACCCGGGACTAGGAACAGATACGCAGTATTTT. This gives the protein CASSDPGLGTDTQYF. The full variable domain, its missing parts supplied by reference TRBV2 and TRBJ2-3, is EPEVTQTPSHQVTQMGQEVILRCVPISNHLYFYWYRQILGQKVEFLVSFYNNEISEKSEIFDDQFSVERPDGSNFTLKIRSTKLEDSAMYFCASSDPGLGTDTQYFGPGTRLTVL.